This T cell receptor (beta chain) is from a study of blood T cell repertoires in COVID-19. The CDR3 totals 14 residues. Trimming took 2 bases from V and 1 from J, leaving 8 bases between them. Looked up from germline, CDR1 is SGHDN and CDR2 is FVKESK. This clone was seen only once. The repertoire was sequenced with immunoSEQ multiplex PCR; TCRdb's copy has only in-frame clones and lacks some. The sample lists roughly 100,000 clones, 91% occurring once. The receptor's source is a man between 18 and 35 years old with acute or convalescent COVID-19. Sequenced: peripheral blood. The rearrangement uses TRBV14 and TRBJ1-1; D may be TRBD1 (6 bases). DNA of the CDR3: TGTGCCAGCAGCCAAATCAGGGGGAACACTGAAGCTTTCTTT. Its protein product is CASSQIRGNTEAFF.